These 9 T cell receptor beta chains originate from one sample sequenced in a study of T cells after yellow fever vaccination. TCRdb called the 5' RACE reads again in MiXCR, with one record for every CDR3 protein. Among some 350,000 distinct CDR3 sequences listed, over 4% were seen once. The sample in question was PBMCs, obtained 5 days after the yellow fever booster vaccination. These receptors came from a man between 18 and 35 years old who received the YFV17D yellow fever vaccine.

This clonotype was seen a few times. CDR3 protein: CASSEVSSGGSYEQYF. CDR3 DNA sequence: TGTGCCAGCAGTGAGGTCTCCAGCGGGGGATCCTACGAGCAGTACTTC. The rearrangement joins TRBV6-1 to TRBJ2-7, with 8 positions matching TRBD2. From germline, CDR1 is MNHNS and CDR2 SASEGT. CDR3 length: 16 residues. Trimming took 3 bases from V and 1 from J; bases not matched to a gene: 8.

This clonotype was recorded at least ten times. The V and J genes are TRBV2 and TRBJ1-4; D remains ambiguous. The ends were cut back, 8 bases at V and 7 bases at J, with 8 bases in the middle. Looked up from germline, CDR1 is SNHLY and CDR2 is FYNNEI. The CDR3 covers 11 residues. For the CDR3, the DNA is TGTGCCAGCGGGCGGGGTGAAAAACTGTTTTTT. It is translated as CASGRGEKLFF.

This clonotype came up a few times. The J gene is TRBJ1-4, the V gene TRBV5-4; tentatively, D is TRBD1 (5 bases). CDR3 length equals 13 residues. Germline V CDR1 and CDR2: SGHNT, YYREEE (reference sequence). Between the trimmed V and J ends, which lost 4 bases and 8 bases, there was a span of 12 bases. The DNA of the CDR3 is TGTGCCAGCAGCCCGACAGCAGGGGAAAAACTGTTTTTT. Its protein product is CASSPTAGEKLFF.

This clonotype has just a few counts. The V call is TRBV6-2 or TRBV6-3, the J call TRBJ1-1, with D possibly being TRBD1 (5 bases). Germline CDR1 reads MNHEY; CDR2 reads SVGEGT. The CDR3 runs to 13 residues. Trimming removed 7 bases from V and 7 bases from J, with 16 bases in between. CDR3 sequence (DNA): TGTGCCAGCACCTATGGGGCGCTTGGTGAAGCTTTCTTT. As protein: CASTYGALGEAFF.

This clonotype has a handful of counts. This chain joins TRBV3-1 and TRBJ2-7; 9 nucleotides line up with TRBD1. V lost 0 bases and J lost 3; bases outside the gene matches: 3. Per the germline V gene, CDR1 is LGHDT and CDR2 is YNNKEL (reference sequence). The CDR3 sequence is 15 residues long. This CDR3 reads CASSQDTGQGYEQYF. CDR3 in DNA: TGTGCCAGCAGCCAAGATACGGGACAGGGCTACGAGCAGTACTTC.

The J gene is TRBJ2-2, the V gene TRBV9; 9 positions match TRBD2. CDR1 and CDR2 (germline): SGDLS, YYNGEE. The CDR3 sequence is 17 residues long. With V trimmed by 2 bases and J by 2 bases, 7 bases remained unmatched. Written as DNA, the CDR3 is TGTGCCAGCAGCGTTCCAGCGGGGGGACCAAACACCGGGGAGCTGTTTTTT. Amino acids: CASSVPAGGPNTGELFF.

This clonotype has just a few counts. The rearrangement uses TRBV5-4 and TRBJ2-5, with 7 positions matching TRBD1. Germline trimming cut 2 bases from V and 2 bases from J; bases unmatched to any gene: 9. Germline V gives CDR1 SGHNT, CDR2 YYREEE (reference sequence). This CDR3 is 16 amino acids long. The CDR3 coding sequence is TGTGCCAGCAGCTTCCGGACAGGAACCCTACAAGAGACCCAGTACTTC. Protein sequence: CASSFRTGTLQETQYF.

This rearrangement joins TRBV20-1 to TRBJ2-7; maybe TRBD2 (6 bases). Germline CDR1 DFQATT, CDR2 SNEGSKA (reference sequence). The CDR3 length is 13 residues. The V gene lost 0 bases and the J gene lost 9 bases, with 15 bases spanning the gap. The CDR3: CSARERDSFAQYF. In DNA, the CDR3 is TGCAGTGCTAGAGAACGGGACTCCTTTGCGCAGTACTTC.

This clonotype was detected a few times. The CDR3 sequence is CASSSQESEKLFF. The CDR3 coding sequence is TGTGCCAGCAGTTCCCAGGAGAGTGAAAAACTGTTTTTT. The chain is built from TRBV6-5 and TRBJ1-4; no clear D gene. The germline V gene has CDR1 MNHEY and CDR2 SVGAGI. The germline V and J ends were trimmed by 4 bases and 7 bases, with 10 bases remaining between them. The CDR3 covers 13 residues.